This TCR beta chain was captured in a study of patients and donors after allogeneic stem cell transplantation. This clonotype was counted ten times or more. Trimming stripped 8 bases from V and 0 bases from J, with 16 bases between. CDR3 length equals 15 residues. TCRdb reprocessed the RT-PCR reads via MiXCR and lists one record per CDR3 protein. The sample has some 230,000 distinct CDR3 sequences; 13% to 15% are singletons. Sequenced input: blood, either unsorted or a sorted T cell fraction (not recorded which). This sequence originates from a human donor who was either an allogeneic HSCT recipient or a stem cell or donor lymphocyte infusion donor (not recorded which). It is not recorded whose cells these are; they may come from a transplant donor. The chain couples TRBV12-3 or TRBV12-4 to TRBJ1-2; D call uncertain. The CDR3 DNA reads as TGTGCCAGCTACATCGACGGGATCGCTAACTATGGCTACACCTTC. It specifies CASYIDGIANYGYTF.